This T cell receptor beta chain was obtained from a study of blood T cell repertoires in COVID-19. Across the whole study: Both acute and convalescent COVID-19 samples were obtained from the United States, Italy and Spain. Sources were T cells, B-cell-depleted T cells, or PBMCs; the material itself was cDNA or gDNA.

Authors' processing steps: Amplification with reference gene primers provided the estimates of nucleated cell counts. Measured with immunoSEQ multiplex PCR; TCRdb has only the in-frame clones, and not every one. V and J calls and clone size are copied from that table; D and trimming were computed from the DNA. Of 200,000 to 250,000 clones in the sample, about nine tenths were seen once. The CDR3 loop spans 17 amino acids. V lost 5 bases, J lost 5 bases, and 21 bases lay in between. The germline V gene encodes CDR1 LNHDA and CDR2 SQIVND (reference sequence). Sequencing input: peripheral blood. The chain couples TRBV19 to TRBJ2-2, with a tentative D call TRBD1 (6 bases). This receptor was taken from a man aged 60 to 75 who had recovered from COVID-19. In DNA form, the CDR3 reads TGTGCCAGTAGTCTGTTCGACAGGCCCAAATTTACCGGGGAGCTGTTTTTT. Encoded protein: CASSLFDRPKFTGELFF.